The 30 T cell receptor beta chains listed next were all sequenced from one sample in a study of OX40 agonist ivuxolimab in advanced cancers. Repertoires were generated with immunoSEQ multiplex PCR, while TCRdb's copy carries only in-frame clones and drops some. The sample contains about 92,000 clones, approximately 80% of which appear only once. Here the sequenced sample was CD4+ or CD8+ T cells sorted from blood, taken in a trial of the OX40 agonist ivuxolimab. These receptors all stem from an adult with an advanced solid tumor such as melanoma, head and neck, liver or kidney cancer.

This CDR3 is CASRKGGSSYEQYF. In DNA form, the CDR3 reads TGCGCCAGCAGAAAGGGAGGTTCCTCCTACGAGCAGTACTTC. This chain joins TRBV10-2 and TRBJ2-7; tentative D call: TRBD2 (6 bases). The germline V and J ends were trimmed by 6 bases and 0 bases, with 12 bases remaining between them. Germline CDR1 is WSHSY and CDR2 is SAAADI. The length of the CDR3 is 14 residues.

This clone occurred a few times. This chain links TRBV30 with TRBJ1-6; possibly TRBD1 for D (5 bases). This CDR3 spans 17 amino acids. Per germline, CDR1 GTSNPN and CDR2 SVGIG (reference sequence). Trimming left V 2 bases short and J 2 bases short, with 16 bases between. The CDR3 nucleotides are TGTGCCTGGAGTAGAGGGACCCCGGGGGCCTATAATTCACCCCTCCACTTT. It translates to CAWSRGTPGAYNSPLHF.

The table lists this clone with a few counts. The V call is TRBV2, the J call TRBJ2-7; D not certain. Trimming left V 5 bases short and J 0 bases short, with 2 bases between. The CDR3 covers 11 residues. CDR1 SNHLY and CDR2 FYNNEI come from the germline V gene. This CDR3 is CASSPSYEQYF. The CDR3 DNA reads TGTGCCAGCAGTCCCTCCTACGAGCAGTACTTC. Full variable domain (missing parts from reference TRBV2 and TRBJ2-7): EPEVTQTPSHQVTQMGQEVILRCVPISNHLYFYWYRQILGQKVEFLVSFYNNEISEKSEIFDDQFSVERPDGSNFTLKIRSTKLEDSAMYFCASSPSYEQYFGPGTRLTVT.

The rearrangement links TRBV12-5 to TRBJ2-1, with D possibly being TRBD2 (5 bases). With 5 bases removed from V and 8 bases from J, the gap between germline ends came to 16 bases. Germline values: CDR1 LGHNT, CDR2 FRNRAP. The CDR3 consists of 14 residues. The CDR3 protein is CASGEGPPLDEQFF. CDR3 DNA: TGTGCTAGTGGTGAGGGCCCGCCTCTGGATGAGCAGTTCTTC.

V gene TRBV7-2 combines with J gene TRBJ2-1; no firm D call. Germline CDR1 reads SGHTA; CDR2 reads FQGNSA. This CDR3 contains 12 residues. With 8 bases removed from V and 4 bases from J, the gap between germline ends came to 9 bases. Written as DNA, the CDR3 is TGTGCCAGCGAGGAACAGTACAATGAGCAGTTCTTC. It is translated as CASEEQYNEQFF.

DNA for the CDR3: TGTGCCAGCAGCTTAGACGGCATCTATGGCTACACCTTC. It specifies CASSLDGIYGYTF. This sequence joins TRBV7-9 and TRBJ1-2; D remains unclear. Germline lookup yields CDR1 SEHNR and CDR2 FQNEAQ (reference sequence). This CDR3 contains 13 residues. V was trimmed by 1 base and J by 4 bases, leaving 7 bases between them.

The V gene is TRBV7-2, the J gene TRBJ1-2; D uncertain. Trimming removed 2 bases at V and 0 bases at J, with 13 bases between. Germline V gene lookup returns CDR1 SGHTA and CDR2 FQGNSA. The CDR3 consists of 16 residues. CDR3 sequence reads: CASSLKNDPPNYGYTF. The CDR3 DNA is TGTGCCAGCAGCTTAAAAAACGACCCCCCTAACTATGGCTACACCTTC. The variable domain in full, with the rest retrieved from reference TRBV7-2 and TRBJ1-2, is GAGVSQSPSNKVTEKGKDVELRCDPISGHTALYWYRQSLGQGLEFLIYFQGNSAPDKSGLPSDRFSAERTGGSVSTLTIQRTQQEDSAVYLCASSLKNDPPNYGYTFGSGTRLTVV.

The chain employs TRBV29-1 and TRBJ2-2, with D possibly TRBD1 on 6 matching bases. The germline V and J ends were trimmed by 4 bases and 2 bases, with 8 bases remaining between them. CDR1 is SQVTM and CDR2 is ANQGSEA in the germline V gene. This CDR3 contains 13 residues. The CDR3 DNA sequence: TGCAGCGTTGTCAGGGGAAACACCGGGGAGCTGTTTTTT. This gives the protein CSVVRGNTGELFF.

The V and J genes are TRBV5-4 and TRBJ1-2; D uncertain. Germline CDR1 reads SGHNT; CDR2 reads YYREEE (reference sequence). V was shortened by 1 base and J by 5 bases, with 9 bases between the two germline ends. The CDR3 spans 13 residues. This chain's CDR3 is CASSLPSGYGYTF. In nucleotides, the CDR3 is TGTGCCAGCAGCTTGCCCAGCGGGTATGGCTACACCTTC.

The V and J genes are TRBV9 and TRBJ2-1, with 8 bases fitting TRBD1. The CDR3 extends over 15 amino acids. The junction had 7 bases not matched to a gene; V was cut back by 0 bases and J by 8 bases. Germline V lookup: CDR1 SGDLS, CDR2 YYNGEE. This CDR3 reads CASSVAHSTGDEQFF. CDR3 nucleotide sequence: TGTGCCAGCAGCGTAGCCCATTCGACAGGGGATGAGCAGTTCTTC.

This CDR3 is CASSQDLGPNEKLFF. In DNA form, the CDR3 reads TGCGCCAGCAGCCAAGACTTGGGCCCTAATGAAAAACTGTTTTTT. This chain joins TRBV4-3 and TRBJ1-4; no firm D call. CDR1 and CDR2 (germline): LGHNA, YSLEER. The V and J ends lost 0 bases and 3 bases respectively, with 8 bases between them. This CDR3 contains 15 residues.

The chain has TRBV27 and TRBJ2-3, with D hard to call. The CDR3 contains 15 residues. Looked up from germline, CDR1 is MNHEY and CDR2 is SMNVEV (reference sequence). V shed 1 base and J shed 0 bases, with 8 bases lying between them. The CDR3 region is CASSLLGTSTDTQYF. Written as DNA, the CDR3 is TGTGCCAGCAGTTTATTGGGCACTAGCACAGATACGCAGTATTTT.

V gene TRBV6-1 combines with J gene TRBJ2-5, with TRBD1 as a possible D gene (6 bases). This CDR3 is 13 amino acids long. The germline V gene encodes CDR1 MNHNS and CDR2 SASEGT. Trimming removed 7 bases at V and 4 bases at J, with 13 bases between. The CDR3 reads CASKTQGVETQYF. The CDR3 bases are TGTGCCAGCAAAACACAGGGCGTAGAGACCCAGTACTTC.

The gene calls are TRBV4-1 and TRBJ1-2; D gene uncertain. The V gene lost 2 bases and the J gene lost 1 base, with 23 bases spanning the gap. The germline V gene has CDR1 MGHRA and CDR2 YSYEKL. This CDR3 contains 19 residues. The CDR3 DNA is TGCGCCAGCAGCCAACACAGTGAGCCAAGAGCCAGAGATAACTATGGCTACACCTTC. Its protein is CASSQHSEPRARDNYGYTF.

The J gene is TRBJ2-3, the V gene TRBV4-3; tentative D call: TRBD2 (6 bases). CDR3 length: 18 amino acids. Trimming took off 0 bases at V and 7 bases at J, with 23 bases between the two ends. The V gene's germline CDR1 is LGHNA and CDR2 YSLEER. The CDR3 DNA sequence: TGCGCCAGCAGCCAAGACAGGCACGGGACTCCGCGGGGAAATACGCAGTATTTT. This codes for CASSQDRHGTPRGNTQYF.

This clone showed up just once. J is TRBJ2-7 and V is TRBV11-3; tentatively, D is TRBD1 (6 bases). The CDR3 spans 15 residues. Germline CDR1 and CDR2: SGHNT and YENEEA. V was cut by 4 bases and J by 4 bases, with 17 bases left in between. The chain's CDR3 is CASSSASGHLYEQYF. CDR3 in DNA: TGTGCCAGCAGCTCTGCCTCGGGACACCTATACGAGCAGTACTTC.

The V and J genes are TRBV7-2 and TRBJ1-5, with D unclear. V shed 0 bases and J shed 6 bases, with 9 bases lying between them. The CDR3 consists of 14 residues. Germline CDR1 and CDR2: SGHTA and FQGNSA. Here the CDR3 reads CASSLAGSGQPQHF. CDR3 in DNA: TGTGCCAGCAGCTTAGCGGGATCCGGTCAGCCCCAGCATTTT.

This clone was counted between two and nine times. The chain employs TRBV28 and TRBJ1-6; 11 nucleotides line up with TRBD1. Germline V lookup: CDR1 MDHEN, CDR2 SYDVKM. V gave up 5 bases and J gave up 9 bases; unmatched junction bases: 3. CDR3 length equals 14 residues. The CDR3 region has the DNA TGTGCCAGCAGTCTGGACAGGGGGCGTTCACCCCTCCACTTT. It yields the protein CASSLDRGRSPLHF. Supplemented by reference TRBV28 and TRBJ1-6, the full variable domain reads DVKVTQSSRYLVKRTGEKVFLECVQDMDHENMFWYRQDPGLGLRLIYFSYDVKMKEKGDIPEGYSVSREKKERFSLILESASTNQTSMYLCASSLDRGRSPLHFGNGTRLTVT.

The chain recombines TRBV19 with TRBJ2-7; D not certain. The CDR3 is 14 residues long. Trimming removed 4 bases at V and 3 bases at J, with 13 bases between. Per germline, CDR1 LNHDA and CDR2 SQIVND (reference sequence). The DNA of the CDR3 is TGTGCCAGTAGTACGCAGTTCCCGCTCTACGAGCAGTACTTC. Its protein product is CASSTQFPLYEQYF.

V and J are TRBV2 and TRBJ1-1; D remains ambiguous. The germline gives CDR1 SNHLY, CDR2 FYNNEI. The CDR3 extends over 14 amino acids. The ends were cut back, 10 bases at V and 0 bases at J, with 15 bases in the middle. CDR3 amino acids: CATRKDIMNTEAFF. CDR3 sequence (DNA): TGTGCCACAAGGAAAGACATCATGAACACTGAAGCTTTCTTT.

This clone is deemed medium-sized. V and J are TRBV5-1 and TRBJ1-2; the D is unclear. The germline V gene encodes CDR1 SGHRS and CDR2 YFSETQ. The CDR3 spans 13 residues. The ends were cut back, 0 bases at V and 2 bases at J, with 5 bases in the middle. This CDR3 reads CASSLETNYGYTF. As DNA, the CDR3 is TGCGCCAGCAGCTTGGAAACAAACTATGGCTACACCTTC.

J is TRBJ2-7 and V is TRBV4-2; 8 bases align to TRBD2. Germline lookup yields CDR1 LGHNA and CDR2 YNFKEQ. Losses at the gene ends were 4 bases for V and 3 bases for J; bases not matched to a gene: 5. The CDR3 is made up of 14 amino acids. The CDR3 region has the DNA TGTGCCAGCAGCCCAGCCACTAGCGGCTACGAGCAGTACTTC. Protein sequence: CASSPATSGYEQYF.

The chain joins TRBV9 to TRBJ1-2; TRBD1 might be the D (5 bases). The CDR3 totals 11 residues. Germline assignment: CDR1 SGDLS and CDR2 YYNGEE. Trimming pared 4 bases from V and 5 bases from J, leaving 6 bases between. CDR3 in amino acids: CASSPGYGYTF. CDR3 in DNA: TGTGCCAGCAGCCCAGGGTATGGCTACACCTTC.

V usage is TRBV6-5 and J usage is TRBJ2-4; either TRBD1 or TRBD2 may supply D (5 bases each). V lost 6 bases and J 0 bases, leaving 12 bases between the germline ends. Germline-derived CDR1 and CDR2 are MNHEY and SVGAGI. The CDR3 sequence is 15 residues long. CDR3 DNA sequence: TGTGCCAGCAGGTCCGGGGCCCTAGCCAAAAACATTCAGTACTTC. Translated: CASRSGALAKNIQYF.

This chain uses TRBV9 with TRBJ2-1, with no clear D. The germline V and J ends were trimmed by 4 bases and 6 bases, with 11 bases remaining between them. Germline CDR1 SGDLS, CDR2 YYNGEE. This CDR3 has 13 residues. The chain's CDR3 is CASSLSSGNEQFF. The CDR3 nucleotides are TGTGCCAGCAGCCTCTCGAGTGGCAATGAGCAGTTCTTC.

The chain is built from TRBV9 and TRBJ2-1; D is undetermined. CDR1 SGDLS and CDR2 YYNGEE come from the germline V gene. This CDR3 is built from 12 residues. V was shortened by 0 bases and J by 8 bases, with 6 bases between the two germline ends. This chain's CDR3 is CASSVGNHEQFF. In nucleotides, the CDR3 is TGTGCCAGCAGCGTAGGAAACCATGAGCAGTTCTTC.

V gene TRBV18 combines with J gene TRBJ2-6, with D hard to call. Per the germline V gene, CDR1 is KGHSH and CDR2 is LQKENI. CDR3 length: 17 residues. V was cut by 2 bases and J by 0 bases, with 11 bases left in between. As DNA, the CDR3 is TGTGCCAGCTCACCAGAACCGGGCGCCTCTGGGGCCAACGTCCTGACTTTC. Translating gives CASSPEPGASGANVLTF.

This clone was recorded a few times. The DNA for the CDR3 is TGCAGCGTCGGAATGGGGGGAGAGACCCAGTACTTC. Translated: CSVGMGGETQYF. V is TRBV29-1 and J is TRBJ2-5, with TRBD2 as a possible D gene (6 bases). The CDR3 totals 12 residues. V dropped 6 bases and J dropped 4 bases, with 12 bases sitting between them. Germline assignment: CDR1 SQVTM and CDR2 ANQGSEA.

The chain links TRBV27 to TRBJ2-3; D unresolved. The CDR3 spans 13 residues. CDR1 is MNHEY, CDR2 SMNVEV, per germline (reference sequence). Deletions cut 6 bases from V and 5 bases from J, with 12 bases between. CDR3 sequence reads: CASSQFGLDTQYF. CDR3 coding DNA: TGTGCCAGCAGCCAATTTGGCCTAGATACGCAGTATTTT.

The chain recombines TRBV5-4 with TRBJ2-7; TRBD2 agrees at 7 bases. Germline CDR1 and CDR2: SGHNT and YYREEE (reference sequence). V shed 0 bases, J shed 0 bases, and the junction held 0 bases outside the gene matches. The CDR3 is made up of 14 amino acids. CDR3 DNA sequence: TGTGCCAGCAGCTTGGGCGGGAGCTCCTACGAGCAGTACTTC. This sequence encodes CASSLGGSSYEQYF. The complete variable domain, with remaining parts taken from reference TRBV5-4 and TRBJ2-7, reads ETGVTQSPTHLIKTRGQQVTLRCSSQSGHNTVSWYQQALGQGPQFIFQYYREEENGRGNFPPRFSGLQFPNYSSELNVNALELDDSALYLCASSLGGSSYEQYFGPGTRLTVT.